Listed below are T cell receptor beta chains from one sample, sequenced in a study of T cells in Graves' hyperthyroidism and ophthalmopathy. MiXCR was run by TCRdb on the multiplex PCR reads, yielding one entry per CDR3 protein. The table includes roughly 24,000 distinct CDR3 sequences, around 40% detected once. The sequenced sample consisted of blood. The receptors stem from a woman aged 25 to 45 with Graves' hyperthyroidism. CDR3s include the opening cysteine and the closing phenylalanine or tryptophan. The D gene is left open where the match is weak. Not all rows give a size; the values are once, few, many and, for expanded clones, a class.

clone_size j_call v_call d_call cdr3_aa cdr3_nt
many TRBJ2-7 TRBV5-5 - CASSLSLQGYEQYF TGTGCCAGCAGCTTGTCCCTACAGGGCTACGAGCAGTACTTC
- TRBJ2-3 TRBV5-6 TRBD2 CASTTAGGTDTQYF TGTGCCAGCACCACGGCGGGGGGTACAGATACGCAGTATTTT
many TRBJ1-1 TRBV5-1 TRBD1 CASREQGGTEAFF TGCGCCAGCCGGGAACAGGGGGGGACTGAAGCTTTCTTT
many TRBJ2-7 TRBV30 TRBD2 CAWSRGLAGAEQYF TGTGCCTGGAGTAGGGGGCTAGCGGGAGCCGAGCAGTACTTC
once TRBJ2-3 TRBV4-1 - CASSQASAVDTQYF TGCGCCAGCAGCCAAGCGTCGGCCGTCGATACGCAGTATTTT
- TRBJ1-2 TRBV2 - CASSAEQGLLGYTF TGTGCCAGCAGTGCGGAACAGGGACTTCTGGGCTACACCTTC
many TRBJ1-4 TRBV28 - CASSTQIGDEKLFF TGTGCCAGCAGTACTCAGATAGGGGATGAAAAACTGTTTTTT
- TRBJ2-6 TRBV2 - CASREGSVGANVLTF TGTGCCAGCAGGGAGGGTTCTGTGGGGGCCAACGTCCTGACTTTC
medium-sized TRBJ2-7 TRBV20-1 TRBD2 CSARDRTSATYEQYF TGCAGTGCTAGAGATCGGACTAGCGCAACGTACGAGCAGTACTTC
- TRBJ2-3 TRBV6-6 TRBD2 CASSEGGRIYNEQYF TGTGCCAGCAGTGAAGGCGGGAGGATCTACAATGAGCAGTATTTT
many TRBJ1-2 TRBV5-1 TRBD1 CASRGTGGIYGYTF TGCGCCAGCAGGGGGACAGGAGGAATCTATGGCTACACCTTC
medium-sized TRBJ2-1 TRBV7-2 TRBD1 CASSNGPGGRDNEQFF TGTGCCAGCAGCAACGGTCCAGGGGGCAGGGACAATGAGCAGTTCTTC
many TRBJ2-1 TRBV5-5 - CASSTWRDEQFF TGTGCCAGCAGCACCTGGAGGGATGAGCAGTTCTTC
- TRBJ2-7 TRBV7-9 - CASSPTHEGLEQYF TGTGCCAGCAGCCCAACACACGAGGGACTCGAGCAGTACTTC
- TRBJ2-1 TRBV6-6 - CASSYSGIAPDTQFF TGTGCCAGCAGTTACTCGGGGATCGCACCAGATACGCAGTTCTTC
many TRBJ1-1 TRBV6-5 - CASRAGPEAFF TGTGCCAGCAGGGCGGGCCCTGAAGCTTTCTTT
- TRBJ1-2 TRBV9 - CASSVAGGGYTF TGTGCCAGCAGCGTAGCTGGAGGAGGCTACACCTTC
medium-sized TRBJ2-7 TRBV7-9 - CASSDLGDTYEQYF TGTGCCAGCAGCGATCTCGGGGATACCTACGAGCAGTACTTC
- TRBJ1-1 TRBV7-9 - CASSPPGGTEAFF TGTGCCAGCAGCCCCCCGGGGGGCACTGAAGCTTTCTTT
- TRBJ2-5 TRBV20-1 TRBD2 CSARTSGRSETQYF TGCAGTGCCAGGACTAGCGGGAGGTCGGAGACCCAGTACTTC
many TRBJ1-1 TRBV6-5 - CASRRGHTEAFF TGTGCCAGTAGGAGGGGCCACACTGAAGCTTTCTTT
medium-sized TRBJ2-7 TRBV20-1 TRBD2 CSARDEGTSAYEQYF TGCAGTGCTAGAGATGAGGGGACTAGCGCTTACGAGCAGTACTTC
many TRBJ2-5 TRBV6-6 - CASSSPPGLTRGTQYF TGTGCCAGCAGTTCCCCTCCGGGACTTACTCGCGGGACCCAGTACTTC
medium-sized TRBJ1-5 TRBV24-1 - CATSDSRVYQPQHF TGTGCCACCAGTGATTCACGCGTCTATCAGCCCCAGCATTTT
many TRBJ2-5 TRBV13 - CASSLSLEETQYF TGTGCCAGCAGCTTATCCCTTGAGGAGACCCAGTACTTC
many TRBJ2-3 TRBV11-2 - CASSSERDTQYF TGTGCCAGCAGCTCTGAACGAGATACGCAGTATTTT
- TRBJ1-2 TRBV18 - CASSPGGGYTF TGTGCCAGCTCCCCGGGGGGGGGCTACACCTTC
many TRBJ1-2 TRBV12-3/TRBV12-4 TRBD1 CASRGQGANYGYTF TGTGCCAGCAGGGGACAGGGAGCTAACTATGGCTACACCTTC
many TRBJ2-1 TRBV12-3/TRBV12-4 TRBD1 CASTGQFYNEQFF TGTGCCAGCACGGGACAGTTCTACAATGAGCAGTTCTTC
many TRBJ2-5 TRBV6-6 TRBD2 CASSYEGLAESETQYF TGTGCCAGCAGTTACGAAGGGCTAGCGGAGTCTGAGACCCAGTACTTC
many TRBJ2-4 TRBV9 - CASSVGGRDIQYF TGTGCCAGCAGCGTCGGGGGCAGAGACATTCAGTACTTC
medium-sized TRBJ1-3 TRBV2 - CATAPEGDTIYF TGTGCCACTGCCCCCGAGGGGGACACCATATATTTT
- TRBJ2-3 TRBV10-2 - CASRVASRGNEQYF TGCGCCAGCAGGGTCGCTAGTAGGGGTAATGAGCAGTATTTT
- TRBJ2-5 TRBV25-1 - CASSGGTLAKTQYF TGTGCCAGCAGTGGGGGGACATTAGCCAAGACCCAGTACTTC
many TRBJ1-5 TRBV6-1 TRBD1 CASRTGGLQPQHF TGTGCCAGCCGGACAGGGGGGTTGCAGCCCCAGCATTTT
medium-sized TRBJ1-2 TRBV7-3 TRBD1 CASSQGGADGYTF TGTGCCAGCAGCCAAGGGGGCGCGGATGGCTACACCTTC
- TRBJ2-3 TRBV29-1 - CSGSPTDTQYF TGCAGCGGGAGTCCCACAGATACGCAGTATTTT
- TRBJ1-2 TRBV2 - CASSVRGQARTYGYTF TGTGCCAGCAGTGTCCGTGGGCAGGCGCGTACCTATGGCTACACCTTC
many TRBJ2-2 TRBV7-9 - CASSSQGTGELFF TGTGCCAGCAGCTCACAGGGCACCGGGGAGCTGTTTTTT
many TRBJ2-3 TRBV5-1 TRBD1 CASSPGQGTDTQYF TGCGCCAGCAGCCCTGGACAGGGCACAGATACGCAGTATTTT
many TRBJ2-3 TRBV27 TRBD2 CASRGLAGWEDTQYF TGTGCCAGCAGGGGGCTAGCGGGATGGGAAGATACGCAGTATTTT